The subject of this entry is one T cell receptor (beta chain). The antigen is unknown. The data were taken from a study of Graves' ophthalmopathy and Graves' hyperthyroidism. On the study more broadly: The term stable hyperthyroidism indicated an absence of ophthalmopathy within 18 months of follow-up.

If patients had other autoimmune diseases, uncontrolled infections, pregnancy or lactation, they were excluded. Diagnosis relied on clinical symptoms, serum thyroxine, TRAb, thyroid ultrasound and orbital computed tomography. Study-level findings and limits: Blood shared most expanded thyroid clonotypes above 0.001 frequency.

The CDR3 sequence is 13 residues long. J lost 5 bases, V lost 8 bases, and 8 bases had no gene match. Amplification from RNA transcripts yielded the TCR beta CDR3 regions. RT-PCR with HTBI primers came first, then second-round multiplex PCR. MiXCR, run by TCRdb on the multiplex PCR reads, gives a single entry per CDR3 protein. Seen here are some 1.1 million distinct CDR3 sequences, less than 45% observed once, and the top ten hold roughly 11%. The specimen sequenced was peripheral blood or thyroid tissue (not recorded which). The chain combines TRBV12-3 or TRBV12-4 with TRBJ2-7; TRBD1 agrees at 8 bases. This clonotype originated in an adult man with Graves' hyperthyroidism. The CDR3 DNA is TGTGCCAGCCTCTGGACAGGGTCCCACGAGCAGTACTTC. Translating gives CASLWTGSHEQYF.